The T cell receptor (beta chain) described here comes from a study of monozygotic twins with inflammatory bowel disease (dated by TCRdb to between 2018 and 2020). With regard to the full study: A total of 28 monozygotic twin pairs were included in the full study, comprising nine German pairs (four IBD-concordant, five IBD-discordant) and 19 IBD-discordant Danish pairs. Each individual had, on average, about 151 000 unique TCRalpha sequences and 181 000 unique TCRbeta sequences available for analysis. Disease-associated traits were sought mainly through comparisons between IBD patients and their genetically identical healthy co-twins within discordant pairs.

Results the study describes overall, beyond this receptor: Repertoire similarity did not differ between concordant and discordant twins, possibly due to limited statistical power. The analysis was unable to tell different T cell subtypes apart. A decrease in TCRbeta repertoire diversity, as measured by inverse Simpson index, was observed in IBD patients compared with their healthy co-twins. Because patients received different immunosuppressive treatments, the repertoires may have picked up extra background noise and variability between individuals. No single strong signal or clonotype linked to IBD turned up in the results, so the idea that one exists was not supported. Fewer clonotypes were shared with other individuals by IBD patients than by healthy twins, most markedly in patients showing signs of disease activity.

From the cysteine through the phenylalanine, the CDR3 covers 14 amino acids. The record lacks a DNA sequence. From the germline V gene, CDR1 is MNHNS and CDR2 is SASEGT. Concerning this clonotype itself: The specificity of this receptor is unknown.

An approximately 2.5 ml peripheral blood sample was drawn into PAXgene tubes per donor and stored at -80°C. Without any T cell sorting, total RNA was extracted from whole blood using the PAXgene blood miRNA kit on an automated QIAcube. Deep TCRalpha and TCRbeta repertoire profiling with unique molecular barcoding was performed on peripheral blood of monozygotic twin pairs concordant or discordant for inflammatory bowel disease. Smoking habits were recorded for all twin pairs, and individuals were classified as current, former or never smokers. The protocol used for the library was 5' RACE. Preparation of each TCR library used approximately 4,000 ng of total RNA. For each sample, cDNA synthesis was carried out in eight separate reactions using SMARTScribe reverse transcriptase. Unique molecular identifiers containing a 6-nucleotide sample barcode were introduced through template switching during cDNA synthesis. Two nested PCRs of about 15 and 9 cycles amplified the TCRalpha and TCRbeta cDNA, and bead purification followed each PCR. Before amplification, the cDNA was treated with uracil DNA-glycosylase and purified using the QIAquick PCR purification kit. In the second PCR, Illumina TruSeq-compatible adapters and sample-specific barcodes were added. Library quality and concentration were assessed using TapeStation and Qubit, and roughly 5.5 ng of each library was pooled. The pooled libraries were sequenced with 2 x 100 bp reads and custom sequencing primers on an Illumina HiSeq2500 single-index Rapid Run. The source study handled its data this way. PCR and sequencing errors were corrected by UMI-based consensus assembly using MiGEC version 1.2.6. V(D)J alignment, clonotype assembly and CDR3 extraction were performed with MiXCR version 2.1.1. To normalise gene usage, clonotype sharing and MAIT/NKT TCR abundance, the top 1000, 10 000 and 20 000 clonotypes in each sample were analysed. After downsampling to 27 000 UMIs, diversity was calculated as the inverse Simpson index using the vegan R package. Paired Mann-Whitney U tests were applied to discordant twin pairs, and Benjamini-Hochberg correction was used for multiple testing. The reads, reprocessed by TCRdb, yield one row per CDR3 protein sequence and no DNA. The V and J calls and clone size come from TCRdb's table, not from the authors' own analysis. This sample's table contains 88,000 or so distinct CDR3 sequences. The ten largest account for 7.4% of the sample.

The chain employs TRBV6-1 and TRBJ1-3; TCRdb returns TRBD1, unconfirmable since there is no DNA. The sample was blood. The sequence came from a human donor with ulcerative colitis or Crohn's disease, or a healthy co-twin of an affected twin (not recorded which). The CDR3 protein sequence reads: CATNRDLSGNTIYF.